This T cell receptor beta chain emerged from a study of T cell changes during pregnancy in multiple sclerosis. Repertoires were generated with immunoSEQ multiplex PCR, while TCRdb's copy carries only in-frame clones and drops some. This table holds tens of thousands of clones, roughly 88% found once. This CDR3 has 15 amino acids. The V gene end was trimmed by 4 bases and the J gene end by 5 bases; junction bases not matched to a gene: 8. In germline, CDR1 is LNHDA, CDR2 SQIVND (reference sequence). The source material was peripheral blood, sampled in the third trimester of pregnancy. The chain recombines TRBV19 with TRBJ2-5, with 9 positions matching TRBD1. The receptor was isolated from a female donor in good health, enrolled as a control in a pregnancy study. The CDR3 nucleotides are TGTGCCAGTAGTACCGGAACAGGGGGCGCGGAGACCCAGTACTTC. This sequence encodes CASSTGTGGAETQYF.